Shown below are 26 T cell receptor beta chains from a single sample sequenced in a study of blood T cell repertoires in COVID-19. The assay was immunoSEQ multiplex PCR, and TCRdb's table has in-frame clones only and misses some. The sample includes 75,000 to 90,000 clones, approximately 87% seen only once; the top ten take 11%. Material for sequencing was peripheral blood. The receptors shown here come from a human donor in a cohort sampled during active COVID-19.

The rearrangement links TRBV5-4 to TRBJ2-7; 8 bases match TRBD1. CDR1 SGHNT and CDR2 YYREEE come from the germline V gene (reference sequence). With 4 bases clipped from V and 0 bases from J, the junction kept 6 bases outside the gene matches. The CDR3 length is 15 residues. CDR3 nucleotide sequence: TGTGCCAGCAGCACCTGGACAGGGAGCTCCTACGAGCAGTACTTC. It encodes CASSTWTGSSYEQYF.

In its sample, this clone was seen a few times. This sequence joins TRBV7-2 and TRBJ2-7, with TRBD2 matching over 11 bases. The V and J ends lost 1 base and 1 base, in that order; junction bases with no gene match: 9. The CDR3 has 18 amino acids. The V gene's germline CDR1 is SGHTA and CDR2 FQGNSA. The CDR3: CASSLGTSGRTLSYEQYF. The CDR3 region has the DNA TGTGCCAGCAGCTTAGGGACTAGCGGGCGTACCCTATCCTACGAGCAGTACTTC. The complete variable domain, with remaining parts taken from reference TRBV7-2 and TRBJ2-7, reads GAGVSQSPSNKVTEKGKDVELRCDPISGHTALYWYRQSLGQGLEFLIYFQGNSAPDKSGLPSDRFSAERTGGSVSTLTIQRTQQEDSAVYLCASSLGTSGRTLSYEQYFGPGTRLTVT.

The rearrangement links TRBV14 to TRBJ2-3; D is perhaps TRBD2 (6 bases). The CDR3 extends over 15 amino acids. Germline-derived CDR1 and CDR2 are SGHDN and FVKESK. V lost 1 base and J lost 2, with 10 bases in between. The CDR3 here is CASSQGGRITDTQYF. CDR3 nucleotides: TGTGCCAGCAGCCAAGGGGGGAGGATCACAGATACGCAGTATTTT.

This clone has just a few counts. This chain uses TRBV28 with TRBJ1-1; 7 nucleotides agree with TRBD1. V was clipped by 4 bases and J by 11 bases; unmatched bases: 16. This CDR3 is built from 15 residues. Germline V lookup: CDR1 MDHEN, CDR2 SYDVKM. CDR3 DNA sequence: TGTGCCAGCAGTTCGGGACAGAGGATCGGTGGGCGCGCTTTCTTT. Protein sequence: CASSSGQRIGGRAFF.

This rearrangement joins TRBV10-3 to TRBJ2-2; 9 bases are a match to TRBD1. This CDR3 is 12 amino acids long. The germline V gene encodes CDR1 ENHRY and CDR2 SYGVKD. The trim removed 9 bases at V and 5 bases at J, leaving 1 base unmatched. The CDR3 here is CAIGQGTGELFF. The CDR3 DNA follows: TGTGCCATTGGACAGGGGACCGGGGAGCTGTTTTTT.

The V and J genes are TRBV6-5 and TRBJ2-5, with D tentatively TRBD1 (7 bases). The CDR3 is 13 residues long. CDR1 and CDR2 (germline): MNHEY, SVGAGI. V lost 7 bases and J 5 bases, leaving 14 bases between the germline ends. The CDR3 loop reads CASTATGRETQYF. The CDR3 nucleotides are TGTGCCAGCACCGCGACAGGGAGGGAGACCCAGTACTTC.

The V and J genes are TRBV29-1 and TRBJ2-7; the D is unclear. The V end was cut by 2 bases, the J end by 1 base, with 3 bases between. Germline assignment: CDR1 SQVTM and CDR2 ANQGSEA. This CDR3 is built from 11 residues. The DNA of the CDR3 is TGCAGCGTTGAACTATCCTACGAGCAGTACTTC. This translates into CSVELSYEQYF.

The gene calls are TRBV7-9 and TRBJ2-6; D ambiguous. The germline V and J ends were trimmed by 5 bases and 1 base, with 9 bases remaining between them. Germline lookup yields CDR1 SEHNR and CDR2 FQNEAQ (reference sequence). The CDR3 spans 15 residues. The CDR3 DNA sequence: TGTGCCAGCAGCCCGACAAGTTCTGGGGCCAACGTCCTGACTTTC. It codes for CASSPTSSGANVLTF.

The CDR3 sequence is CASSWTSGYEQYF. DNA for the CDR3: TGTGCCAGCAGCTGGACTAGCGGCTACGAGCAGTACTTC. This chain uses TRBV6-5 with TRBJ2-7; TRBD2 agrees at 10 bases. Germline CDR1 is MNHEY and CDR2 is SVGAGI. V was pared by 6 bases and J by 3 bases, with 2 bases of the junction left unmatched. The CDR3 covers 13 residues.

In regard to this clone: Germline and junction disagree at one end, which may indicate a read error. The V call is TRBV5-5, the J call TRBJ1-2; no firm D call. The CDR3 has 13 residues. The germline CDR1 and CDR2 sequences are SGHKS and YYEKEE (reference sequence). CDR3 loop: CASSLDLAASGSF. CDR3 sequence (DNA): TGTGCCAGCAGCTTGGACCTCGCGGCCTCCGGTAGCTTC.

V is TRBV9 and J is TRBJ1-3, with 8 bases fitting TRBD1. Germline V gives CDR1 SGDLS, CDR2 YYNGEE. Germline trimming cut 0 bases from V and 2 bases from J; bases unmatched to any gene: 10. The CDR3 is 18 residues long. CDR3 coding DNA: TGTGCCAGCAGCGTAGGGGCCACAGGGGGGCGTGCTGGAAACACCATATATTTT. It specifies CASSVGATGGRAGNTIYF.

The chain joins TRBV7-9 to TRBJ1-6; 8 bases are shared with TRBD1. The CDR3 sequence is 15 residues long. Unmatched junction bases numbered 3, after V lost 4 bases and J lost 4 bases. CDR1 is SEHNR, CDR2 FQNEAQ, per germline (reference sequence). CDR3 sequence (DNA): TGTGCCAGCAGCTCTGGACAGGGATATAATTCACCCCTCCACTTT. It codes for CASSSGQGYNSPLHF.

The CDR3 nucleotides are TGTGCCAGCAGCCCCGGACTAGCGGGGATGATTCGAAATGAGCAGTTCTTC. This sequence encodes CASSPGLAGMIRNEQFF. V usage is TRBV7-3 and J usage is TRBJ2-1; 12 nucleotides line up with TRBD2. Trimming cost V 5 bases and J 7 bases; bases outside gene matches: 12. The CDR3 is made up of 17 amino acids. Germline loops: CDR1 SGHTA, CDR2 FQGTGA.

The chain links TRBV4-1 to TRBJ2-6; perhaps TRBD2 as D (5 bases). Germline V CDR1 and CDR2: MGHRA, YSYEKL. The CDR3 covers 19 residues. Trimming removed 1 base at V and 3 bases at J, with 19 bases between. The CDR3 region is CASSQGEITSGRGANVLTF. CDR3 coding DNA: TGCGCCAGCAGCCAAGGGGAGATTACTTCTGGGCGTGGGGCCAACGTCCTGACTTTC.

The chain uses TRBV3-1 (or the pseudogene TRBV3-2) and TRBJ2-7; 8 nucleotides match TRBD2. This CDR3 comprises 15 residues. Germline loops: CDR1 LGHDT, CDR2 YNNKEL (reference sequence). After removal of 1 base from V and 4 bases from J, the junction contained 6 bases not matched to a gene. CDR3 sequence: CASSQAGGSRYEQYF. The CDR3, as DNA: TGTGCCAGCAGCCAAGCGGGAGGGTCCAGGTACGAGCAGTACTTC.

The chain couples TRBV7-2 to TRBJ2-7; a possible D gene is TRBD2 (6 bases). CDR3 size: 15 residues. The V gene lost 1 base and the J gene lost 0 bases, with 10 bases spanning the gap. The germline V gene encodes CDR1 SGHTA and CDR2 FQGNSA. The chain's CDR3 is CASSLVGGASYEQYF. CDR3 DNA: TGTGCCAGCAGCTTAGTGGGCGGGGCCTCCTACGAGCAGTACTTC.

This sequence joins TRBV27 and TRBJ1-1, with D possibly being TRBD1 (6 bases). Trimming took off 5 bases at V and 1 base at J, with 17 bases between the two ends. This CDR3 is built from 16 residues. From germline, CDR1 is MNHEY and CDR2 SMNVEV (reference sequence). The CDR3 sequence is CASSKAGGGGNTEAFF. CDR3 nucleotides: TGTGCCAGCAGTAAAGCAGGTGGGGGCGGGAACACTGAAGCTTTCTTT.

The rearrangement uses TRBV24-1 and TRBJ1-4; D remains unclear. CDR1 KGHDR and CDR2 SFDVKD come from the germline V gene. This CDR3 region has 13 residues. V lost 4 bases to trimming and J lost 6 bases, with 8 bases between them. The CDR3 coding sequence is TGTGCCACCAGTGACCCCTTTGATGAAAAACTGTTTTTT. As protein: CATSDPFDEKLFF.

The chain is built from TRBV28 and TRBJ1-3; D not resolved. Trimming took off 6 bases at V and 4 bases at J, with 7 bases between the two ends. This CDR3 has 12 amino acids. CDR1 is MDHEN, CDR2 SYDVKM, per germline. The DNA of the CDR3 is TGTGCCAGCAGACTTGCCGGAAACACCATATATTTT. Protein: CASRLAGNTIYF.

This clone was seen more than once but under ten times. The V and J genes are TRBV5-4 and TRBJ2-1, with D possibly TRBD1 on 5 matching bases. The CDR3 sequence is 15 residues long. Trimming took off 0 bases at V and 0 bases at J, with 7 bases between the two ends. The V gene's germline CDR1 is SGHNT and CDR2 YYREEE (reference sequence). CDR3 bases: TGTGCCAGCAGCTTGGTCCAGGGCTCCTACAATGAGCAGTTCTTC. Residues: CASSLVQGSYNEQFF.

The chain uses TRBV28 and TRBJ2-1; 14 bases agree with TRBD2. CDR1 is MDHEN, CDR2 SYDVKM, per germline. V was pared by 7 bases and J by 2 bases, with 7 bases of the junction left unmatched. This CDR3 region has 17 residues. The CDR3 coding sequence is TGTGCCAGCACCCCGACTAGCGGGGGGGCCGCCTACAATGAGCAGTTCTTC. Its protein is CASTPTSGGAAYNEQFF.

V usage is TRBV6-5 and J usage is TRBJ1-1; no reliable D call. This CDR3 spans 14 amino acids. Germline CDR1 is MNHEY and CDR2 is SVGAGI. V lost 2 bases, J lost 1 base, and 8 bases lay in between. CDR3: CASSYLSGNTEAFF. Written as DNA, the CDR3 is TGTGCCAGCAGTTACCTATCAGGGAACACTGAAGCTTTCTTT.

CDR3 amino acids: CASSFGGAGQETQYF. The DNA for the CDR3 is TGTGCCAGCAGCTTCGGGGGGGCCGGGCAAGAGACCCAGTACTTC. V is TRBV5-4 and J is TRBJ2-5; 8 bases are a match to TRBD2. The CDR3 is 15 amino acids. In germline, CDR1 is SGHNT, CDR2 YYREEE (reference sequence). Trimming took 2 bases from V and 2 from J; bases not matched to a gene: 5.

This clone was picked up a small number of times. The J gene is TRBJ2-1, the V gene TRBV19; D might be TRBD1 (7 bases). The CDR3 consists of 15 residues. Germline-derived CDR1 and CDR2 are LNHDA and SQIVND (reference sequence). With 5 bases removed from V and 4 bases from J, the gap between germline ends came to 15 bases. The CDR3 spells CASSPQGGGYNEQFF. The CDR3 DNA reads as TGTGCCAGTAGTCCCCAGGGGGGCGGGTACAATGAGCAGTTCTTC.

This chain uses TRBV2 with TRBJ1-2; no firm D call. Trimming pared 4 bases from V and 2 bases from J, leaving 5 bases between. Germline loops: CDR1 SNHLY, CDR2 FYNNEI. The CDR3 contains 12 residues. The CDR3 nucleotides are TGTGCCAGCAGTGGCCTAAACTATGGCTACACCTTC. Its protein is CASSGLNYGYTF. Full variable domain (remainder filled in from reference TRBV2 and TRBJ1-2): EPEVTQTPSHQVTQMGQEVILRCVPISNHLYFYWYRQILGQKVEFLVSFYNNEISEKSEIFDDQFSVERPDGSNFTLKIRSTKLEDSAMYFCASSGLNYGYTFGSGTRLTVV.

In this sample, this clone turned up a few times. This rearrangement joins TRBV5-4 to TRBJ1-2; D is possibly TRBD1 (6 bases). V gave up 7 bases and J gave up 4 bases, with 20 bases separating them. This CDR3 has 15 residues. Germline V gene sequence: CDR1 SGHNT, CDR2 YYREEE (reference sequence). CDR3 in amino acids: CASPSRGREFYGYTF. The CDR3 bases are TGTGCCAGCCCGAGCAGGGGCCGAGAGTTCTATGGCTACACCTTC.